These T cell receptor beta chains were read from a single sample in a study of CD8+ T cells in alopecia areata. The method was immunoSEQ multiplex PCR; TCRdb's version includes in-frame clones alone and lacks a portion of them. The sample holds 200,000 to 250,000 clones, about 60% seen once. The input for sequencing was CD4+ T cells sorted from blood, taken at week 0. All receptors come from a human donor with alopecia areata. CDR3s include the opening cysteine and the closing phenylalanine or tryptophan. A D gene is named only where the DNA matches it firmly. A row's size may be missing; if present it is once, few, many or a size class.

V	D	J	size	DNA	CDR3
TRBV7-6	NA	TRBJ2-7	NA	TGTGCCAGCAGCTTAGCTCGTTCCGGGAGCTCCTACGAGCAGTACTTC	CASSLARSGSSYEQYF
TRBV9	NA	TRBJ2-7	NA	TGTGCCAGCAGCGTAGGTCGTCAGGGGCGCTACGAGCAGTACTTC	CASSVGRQGRYEQYF
TRBV11-2	NA	TRBJ2-1	NA	TGTGCCAGCAGCTTAGATCACGGACAAAACAATGAGCAGTTCTTC	CASSLDHGQNNEQFF
TRBV25-1	TRBD1	TRBJ1-2	NA	TGTGCCAGCAGGGACAGGGGGCGCGGGGGCTACACCTTC	CASRDRGRGGYTF
TRBV4-1	NA	TRBJ2-3	few	TGCGCCAGCAGGGGCGGGACTTTGGGCACAGATACGCAGTATTTT	CASRGGTLGTDTQYF
TRBV30	NA	TRBJ1-2	many	TGTGCCTGGAGTGTGGGTGGTGACGGCTACACCTTC	CAWSVGGDGYTF
TRBV7-6	NA	TRBJ2-1	few	TGTGCCAGCAGCTTGATGGGTTTTAGCAACGAGCAGTTCTTC	CASSLMGFSNEQFF
TRBV6-6	NA	TRBJ2-1	few	TGTGCCAGCAGGGGGGTGGCGGCGGCTCGGAATGAGCAGTTCTTC	CASRGVAAARNEQFF
TRBV5-1	TRBD1	TRBJ1-2	few	TGCGCCAGCAGCACCACCGGACAGGCGGCTAACTATGGCTACACCTTC	CASSTTGQAANYGYTF
TRBV6-5	NA	TRBJ1-2	few	TGTGCCAGCAGTTACTCGGGGGGTCCCTATGGCTACACCTTC	CASSYSGGPYGYTF
TRBV30	TRBD1	TRBJ2-2	once	TGTGCCGGGACAGGGTCCACCGGGGAGCTGTTTTTT	CAGTGSTGELFF
TRBV2	TRBD2	TRBJ2-2	NA	TGTGCCAGCAAATTCTCTAGCGGGGGAGGCACCGGGGAGCTGTTTTTT	CASKFSSGGGTGELFF
TRBV29-1	NA	TRBJ2-2	few	TGCAGCGTTGCCGACACCGGGGAGCTGTTTTTT	CSVADTGELFF
TRBV4-2	NA	TRBJ2-2	NA	TGTGCCAGCAGCCAAGAACCAACCGGGGAGCTGTTTTTT	CASSQEPTGELFF
TRBV5-1	NA	TRBJ2-7	NA	TGCGCCAGCAGCTTGGTTCCAGAGCAGTACTTC	CASSLVPEQYF
TRBV7-2	NA	TRBJ1-1	few	TGTGCCAGCAGCTCCGGACAGAACACTGAAGCTTTCTTT	CASSSGQNTEAFF
TRBV6-5	NA	TRBJ2-7	few	TGTGCCAGCAGTGCCGAACCGGGACACCGCGGCAAGCAGTACTTC	CASSAEPGHRGKQYF
TRBV29-1	NA	TRBJ1-1	NA	TGCAGCGTTGAAGCGACAGAGAACACTGAAGCTTTCTTT	CSVEATENTEAFF
TRBV6-1	NA	TRBJ1-5	once	TGTGCCAGCAGTGAAGCCGGAAGGCTGCCCCAGCATTTT	CASSEAGRLPQHF
TRBV28	NA	TRBJ1-1	NA	TGTGCCAGCAGTTTTCAAAGGTGGAGGGAAGCTTTCTTT	CASSFQRWREAFF